The rows below give T cell receptor beta chains drawn from one sample of a study of blood T cell repertoires in COVID-19. This table comes from immunoSEQ multiplex PCR, and its TCRdb copy is limited to in-frame clones, with some not included. The table includes approximately 310,000 clones, around 87% detected once. The sequencing sample was made of peripheral blood. The receptor source for this set is a woman aged 50 to 65 who had recovered from COVID-19. Both conserved end residues are part of each CDR3. Fields, in order: clone size, D gene, V gene, J gene, CDR3 DNA, CDR3 protein. A D gene is named only where the DNA matches it firmly. A row's size may be missing; if present it is once, few, many or a size class.

NA,NA,TRBV29-1,TRBJ2-5,TGCAGCGTTGAACTGCAGGGGTACGAGACCCAGTACTTC,CSVELQGYETQYF
NA,TRBD1,TRBV12-3/TRBV12-4,TRBJ1-2,TGTGCCAGCAGTGGAACAGGGGGCAGTGGCTACACCTTC,CASSGTGGSGYTF
NA,NA,TRBV6-2/TRBV6-3,TRBJ1-1,TGTGCCAGCAGCCTCACAGGGACCTTTGAAGCTTTCTTT,CASSLTGTFEAFF
once,NA,TRBV5-1,TRBJ2-3,TGCGCCAGCAGCTTGGTTCCGGGAACAGATACGCAGTATTTT,CASSLVPGTDTQYF
NA,NA,TRBV5-3,TRBJ1-1,TGTGCCAGAAGCGGTTGGAGGGCTGAAGCTTTCTTT,CARSGWRAEAFF
NA,TRBD1,TRBV2,TRBJ1-5,TGTGCCAGCAGCGGACGGACAGGGGGCCGACAGCCCCAGCATTTT,CASSGRTGGRQPQHF
NA,TRBD1,TRBV7-9,TRBJ2-6,TGTGCCAGCAGCTTAGGGTTAAGGACAGGGGCTGGGGCCAACGTCCTGACTTTC,CASSLGLRTGAGANVLTF
NA,NA,TRBV19,TRBJ1-1,TGTGCCAGTTGTCCCCCGGCAGGGCGAGAAGCTTTCTTT,CASCPPAGREAFF
NA,TRBD2,TRBV7-7,TRBJ2-1,TGTGCCAGCAGCTTATTAGCGGGGGGTTTGAATGAGCAGTTCTTC,CASSLLAGGLNEQFF
NA,NA,TRBV7-7,TRBJ2-3,TGTGCTAGCAGCGACCAGGGACTTAAAAAAGATACGCAGTATTTT,CASSDQGLKKDTQYF
NA,NA,TRBV10-3,TRBJ2-5,TGTGCCATCAGTGGTGGGACACAACAAGAGACCCAGTACTTC,CAISGGTQQETQYF
NA,NA,TRBV4-1,TRBJ1-5,TGCGCCAGCAGCCAAGAAAGGCGGCAGCCCCAGCATTTT,CASSQERRQPQHF
NA,NA,TRBV13,TRBJ1-1,TGTGCCAGCAGCTTAGCAAAGCGGGACACTGAAGCTTTCTTT,CASSLAKRDTEAFF
few,TRBD1,TRBV12-3/TRBV12-4,TRBJ1-6,TGTGCCAGCAGTGGGACAGAAGATTCACCCCTCCACTTT,CASSGTEDSPLHF
NA,NA,TRBV19,TRBJ1-5,TGTGCCAGTAGTAGCGGGGGGCGAAGTGGCAATCAGCCCCAGCATTTT,CASSSGGRSGNQPQHF
once,NA,TRBV27,TRBJ1-4,TGTGCCAGCAAAAAAGGTAGCCAGGGTTATGAAAAACTGTTTTTT,CASKKGSQGYEKLFF
NA,NA,TRBV18,TRBJ1-2,TGTGCCAGCTCACCCCCGTCTCGGGGAAGGGCTAACTATGGCTACACCTTC,CASSPPSRGRANYGYTF
NA,NA,TRBV5-5,TRBJ2-7,TGTGCCAGCAGCTCACCGGGACTCTCCTACGAGCAGTACTTC,CASSSPGLSYEQYF
NA,NA,TRBV28,TRBJ1-3,TGTGCCAGCAGAGACAGTCCCCCTGGAAACACCATATATTTT,CASRDSPPGNTIYF
NA,TRBD2,TRBV9,TRBJ2-3,TGTGCCAGCAGCGTAAGGACAGCGACTAGCGGGGGAGATACGCAGTATTTT,CASSVRTATSGGDTQYF
few,NA,TRBV4-3,TRBJ2-1,TGCGCCAGCAGCCAAGAATTACGGACAGTTTACAATGAGCAGTTCTTC,CASSQELRTVYNEQFF
few,TRBD1,TRBV6-5,TRBJ1-2,TGTGCCAGCAGCCGGGACAGGGACTATGGCTACACCTTC,CASSRDRDYGYTF
NA,TRBD1,TRBV19,TRBJ2-6,TGTGCCAGTAGAACGACAGGGCTTGGCTCTGGGGCCAACGTCCTGACTTTC,CASRTTGLGSGANVLTF
once,NA,TRBV21-1,TRBJ1-2,TGTGCCAGCAGAAGAAACAGGGGAGCAGTCGGCTACACCTTC,CASRRNRGAVGYTF
NA,TRBD2,TRBV6-2/TRBV6-3,TRBJ2-4,TGTGCCAGCAGTTACCCCCGGGCGGGGGGGCCGGGCATTCAGTACTTC,CASSYPRAGGPGIQYF
once,NA,TRBV24-1,TRBJ1-2,TGTGCCACCAGTAAGGGGCCGCGTGTTGGCTACACCTTC,CATSKGPRVGYTF
NA,TRBD1,TRBV4-3,TRBJ2-5,TGCGCCAGCAGCCAAGAACAGGGGTGGGTGGAGACCCAGTACTTC,CASSQEQGWVETQYF
NA,NA,TRBV11-1,TRBJ2-2,TGTGCCAGCAGCTCGGACAGGAACACCGGGGAGCTGTTTTTT,CASSSDRNTGELFF
few,NA,TRBV7-9,TRBJ2-7,TGTGCCAGCACCAAAACAGGGCCTGGATCCTACGAGCAGTACTTC,CASTKTGPGSYEQYF
NA,NA,TRBV28,TRBJ1-1,TGTGCCTGCCTCGGTTGGAGGTGGAACACTGAAGCTTTCTTT,CACLGWRWNTEAFF
NA,TRBD2,TRBV3-1/TRBV3-2,TRBJ2-3,TGTGCCAGCAGGAATAGCGGGGGGGGGACAGATACGCAGTATTTT,CASRNSGGGTDTQYF
NA,TRBD2,TRBV2,TRBJ2-5,TGTGCCAGCGAAAGAGCGGGAGAATGGTTTGGAGAGACCCAGTACTTC,CASERAGEWFGETQYF